The T cell receptor beta chain under discussion was sequenced for a study of graft-versus-host responses after intestinal transplantation. Looking at the study overall: Recipients underwent multivisceral, liver-intestinal, or isolated intestinal transplants. Tacrolimus and steroids were given for 2 to 4 years to all recipients after anti-thymocyte globulin induction.

Sequenced by immunoSEQ multiplex PCR; TCRdb stores in-frame clones only, minus some. Among roughly 46,000 clones listed, approximately 92% were seen once. V was shortened by 6 bases and J by 4 bases, with 18 bases between the two germline ends. This CDR3 has 15 amino acids. CDR1 MDHEN and CDR2 SYDVKM come from the germline V gene. The chain employs TRBV28 and TRBJ1-2; D unclear. The source is a human patient who received an intestinal transplant, so some T cells may come from the graft donor. The sequencing here drew on PBMCs, taken more than 750 days after a first intestinal transplant, on the day of a second. The CDR3 coding sequence is TGTGCCAGCAGAGAATTACACCAGGCGCGCTATGGCTACACCTTC. It yields the protein CASRELHQARYGYTF.